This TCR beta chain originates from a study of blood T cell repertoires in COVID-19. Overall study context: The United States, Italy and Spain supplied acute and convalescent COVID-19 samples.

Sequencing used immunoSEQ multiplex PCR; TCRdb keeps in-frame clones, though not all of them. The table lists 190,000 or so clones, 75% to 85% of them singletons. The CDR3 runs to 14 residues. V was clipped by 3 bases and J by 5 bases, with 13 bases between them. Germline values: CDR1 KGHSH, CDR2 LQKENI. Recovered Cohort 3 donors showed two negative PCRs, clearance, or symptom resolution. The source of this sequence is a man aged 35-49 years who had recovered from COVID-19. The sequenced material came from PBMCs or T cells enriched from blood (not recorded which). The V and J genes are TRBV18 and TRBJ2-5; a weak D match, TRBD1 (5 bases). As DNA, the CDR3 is TGTGCCAGCTCACCGGTTACAGGAACGGAGACCCAGTACTTC. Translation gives CASSPVTGTETQYF.